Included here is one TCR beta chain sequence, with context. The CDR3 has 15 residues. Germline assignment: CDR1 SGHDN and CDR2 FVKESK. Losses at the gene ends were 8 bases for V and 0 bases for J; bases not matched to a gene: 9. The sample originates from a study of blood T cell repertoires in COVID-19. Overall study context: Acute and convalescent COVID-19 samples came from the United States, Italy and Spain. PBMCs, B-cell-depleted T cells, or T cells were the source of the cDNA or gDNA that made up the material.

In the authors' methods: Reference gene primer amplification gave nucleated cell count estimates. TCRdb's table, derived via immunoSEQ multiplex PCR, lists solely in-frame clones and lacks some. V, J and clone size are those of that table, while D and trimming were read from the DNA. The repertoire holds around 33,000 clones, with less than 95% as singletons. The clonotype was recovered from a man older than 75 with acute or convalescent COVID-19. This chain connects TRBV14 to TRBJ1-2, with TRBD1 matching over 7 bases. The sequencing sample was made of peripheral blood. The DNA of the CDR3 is TGTGCCAGCTGTCCGGACAGGTGGACTAACTATGGCTACACCTTC. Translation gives CASCPDRWTNYGYTF.